This T cell receptor (beta chain) was sequenced during a study of sequential checkpoint blockade in melanoma. Study information: First-line arms were nivolumab then ipilimumab, or the reverse, randomized 1:1. Both treatment sequences were followed by maintenance nivolumab.

Method: immunoSEQ multiplex PCR; TCRdb's copy keeps in-frame clones and lacks some. The table shows about 25,000 clones, with roughly 76% occurring only once. Treatment reported: randomized to nivolumab then ipilimumab (arm A) or the reverse (arm B). DNA-damaging chemotherapy had not been given to any patient beforehand. Live CD3+CD8+ CD19− CD56− cells were sorted from PBMCs. The CDR3 sequence is 13 residues long. The germline V and J ends were trimmed by 1 base and 2 bases, with 6 bases remaining between them. The germline CDR1 and CDR2 sequences are SGHDN and FVKESK. This TCR was sampled from a human donor with melanoma. The source material was CD8+ T cells sorted from blood (inferred from file names), sampled from a patient given nivolumab and ipilimumab in sequence. The V call is TRBV14, the J call TRBJ2-7, with no clear D. The chain's CDR3 is CASSQGQAYEQYF. CDR3 nucleotides: TGTGCCAGCAGCCAAGGTCAGGCCTACGAGCAGTACTTC.